A single sample is the source of the 30 T cell receptor beta chains below, sequenced in a study of CD4 T cells in relation to SARS-CoV-2 and coronaviruses. Here immunoSEQ multiplex PCR was the method, and the copy in TCRdb shows in-frame clones only, minus some. The sample shows approximately 50,000 clones, about 91% of them seen only once. Source material: naive CD4+ T cells from PBMCs. Subset here: naive CD4+ T cells isolated by negative enrichment. The receptors shown here come from an adult with COVID-19.

The chain combines TRBV6-1 with TRBJ2-1; a possible D gene is TRBD2 (5 bases). The germline CDR1 and CDR2 sequences are MNHNS and SASEGT. V lost 0 bases to trimming and J lost 2 bases, with 11 bases between them. The CDR3 sequence is 16 residues long. The DNA for the CDR3 is TGTGCCAGCAGTGAAGCCACTAGAAACGCCTACAATGAGCAGTTCTTC. This encodes CASSEATRNAYNEQFF.

The V gene is TRBV30, the J gene TRBJ2-1; TRBD2 aligns across 9 bases. Trimming cost V 6 bases and J 5 bases; bases outside gene matches: 17. The CDR3 spans 17 residues. Per the germline V gene, CDR1 is GTSNPN and CDR2 is SVGIG (reference sequence). The CDR3 loop reads CACHRPSGTSRNNEQFF. The CDR3 nucleotides are TGTGCCTGCCACAGGCCGTCCGGGACTAGCAGAAACAATGAGCAGTTCTTC.

The CDR3 here is CASSPAQVHEQFF. The CDR3 bases are TGTGCCAGCTCACCTGCCCAAGTTCATGAGCAGTTCTTC. This chain connects TRBV18 to TRBJ2-1; D not certain. The CDR3 has 13 amino acids. Trimming took off 3 bases at V and 8 bases at J, with 11 bases between the two ends. Germline CDR1 is KGHSH and CDR2 is LQKENI.

This chain links TRBV7-8 with TRBJ2-1; 8 bases are a match to TRBD2. The germline CDR1 and CDR2 sequences are SGHVS and FQNEAQ. J gave up 6 bases and V 5 bases, and 12 bases lay outside the gene matches. This CDR3 has 16 amino acids. Here the CDR3 DNA reads TGTGCCAGCAGCCCTCGGCGAGCGGGGGCCTCCAATGAGCAGTTCTTC. Residues: CASSPRRAGASNEQFF.

The CDR3 bases are TGTGCCAGCGGGCGTCGGGAGCAGTTCTTC. Its translation is CASGRREQFF. This chain connects TRBV2 to TRBJ2-1; unclear D gene. This CDR3 has 10 residues. The V end was cut by 8 bases, the J end by 10 bases, with 9 bases between. Germline loops: CDR1 SNHLY, CDR2 FYNNEI.

This chain uses TRBV7-4 with TRBJ1-6; D remains ambiguous. CDR1 is SGHVT, CDR2 SQSDAQ, per germline. The CDR3 runs to 14 residues. The ends were cut back, 11 bases at V and 12 bases at J, with 23 bases in the middle. The CDR3 sequence: CAPSLEEGVGPLHF. Written as DNA, the CDR3 is TGTGCCCCCAGCTTAGAGGAGGGTGTGGGACCCCTCCACTTT.

This chain joins TRBV5-1 and TRBJ1-5, with D maybe TRBD1 (6 bases). Germline V gene data show CDR1 as SGHRS and CDR2 as YFSETQ. Trimming left V 1 base short and J 4 bases short, with 9 bases between. The CDR3 spans 14 residues. In DNA, the CDR3 is TGCGCCAGCAGCTTGACAGGGTGGAATCAGCCCCAGCATTTT. The encoded protein is CASSLTGWNQPQHF. Full variable domain (missing parts from reference TRBV5-1 and TRBJ1-5): KAGVTQTPRYLIKTRGQQVTLSCSPISGHRSVSWYQQTPGQGLQFLFEYFSETQRNKGNFPGRFSGRQFSNSRSEMNVSTLELGDSALYLCASSLTGWNQPQHFGDGTRLSIL.

V gene TRBV29-1 combines with J gene TRBJ2-1; no firm D call. Germline V gene lookup returns CDR1 SQVTM and CDR2 ANQGSEA. The CDR3 has 15 amino acids. Trimming took 6 bases from V and 2 from J, leaving 17 bases between them. DNA of the CDR3: TGCAGCGTAGGTATAGGGCGCGTGGCCTACAATGAGCAGTTCTTC. Its translation: CSVGIGRVAYNEQFF.

This chain joins TRBV20-1 and TRBJ2-3; a weak D match, TRBD2 (5 bases). This CDR3 region has 12 residues. In germline, CDR1 is DFQATT, CDR2 SNEGSKA (reference sequence). V was trimmed by 3 bases and J by 3 bases, leaving 7 bases between them. The CDR3 here is CSASPGTDTQYF. The CDR3 DNA reads as TGCAGTGCTAGTCCGGGAACAGATACGCAGTATTTT.

J is TRBJ1-5 and V is TRBV28; 8 bases align to TRBD1. The CDR3 loop spans 14 amino acids. Germline lookup yields CDR1 MDHEN and CDR2 SYDVKM. The ends lost 10 bases at V and 0 bases at J; junction bases unmatched: 5. This CDR3 reads CAINRGTSNQPQHF. The DNA of the CDR3 is TGTGCCATCAACAGGGGGACTAGCAATCAGCCCCAGCATTTT. Together with reference TRBV28 and TRBJ1-5, the CDR3 gives the full variable domain: DVKVTQSSRYLVKRTGEKVFLECVQDMDHENMFWYRQDPGLGLRLIYFSYDVKMKEKGDIPEGYSVSREKKERFSLILESASTNQTSMYLCAINRGTSNQPQHFGDGTRLSIL.

V is TRBV4-2 and J is TRBJ1-3, with D unclear. The V end was cut by 2 bases, the J end by 4 bases, with 3 bases between. Germline V gene sequence: CDR1 LGHNA, CDR2 YNFKEQ. The length of the CDR3 is 12 residues. CDR3 coding DNA: TGTGCCAGCAGCCAATTGGGAAACACCATATATTTT. Translation gives CASSQLGNTIYF.

The CDR3 protein is CASSREGLDTQYF. In DNA form, the CDR3 reads TGTGCCAGCAGCCGGGAGGGCCTAGATACGCAGTATTTT. The rearrangement uses TRBV7-3 and TRBJ2-3; 8 bases line up with TRBD2. The CDR3 totals 13 residues. V was pared by 5 bases and J by 5 bases, with 3 bases of the junction left unmatched. Germline-derived CDR1 and CDR2 are SGHTA and FQGTGA. Together with reference TRBV7-3 and TRBJ2-3, the CDR3 gives the full variable domain: GAGVSQTPSNKVTEKGKYVELRCDPISGHTALYWYRQSLGQGPEFLIYFQGTGAADDSGLPNDRFFAVRPEGSVSTLKIQRTERGDSAVYLCASSREGLDTQYFGPGTRLTVL.

The chain is built from TRBV6-5 and TRBJ2-2; possibly TRBD1 for D (5 bases). This CDR3 has 13 residues. Germline loops: CDR1 MNHEY, CDR2 SVGAGI. With 8 bases removed from V and 0 bases from J, the gap between germline ends came to 7 bases. In nucleotides, the CDR3 is TGTGCCAGCTCACAGGCGAACACCGGGGAGCTGTTTTTT. Amino acids: CASSQANTGELFF.

This sequence joins TRBV4-3 and TRBJ2-3, with 7 bases matching TRBD1. Trimming at V came to 4 bases and at J to 1 base, leaving 5 bases not matched to a gene. Germline-derived CDR1 and CDR2 are LGHNA and YSLEER. This CDR3 spans 15 amino acids. The CDR3 sequence is CASSPQTGRTDTQYF. CDR3 nucleotides: TGCGCCAGCAGCCCCCAGACAGGGCGCACAGATACGCAGTATTTT.

This chain links TRBV4-1 with TRBJ1-3; the D is unclear. Germline V lookup: CDR1 MGHRA, CDR2 YSYEKL. The CDR3 has 19 amino acids. V was clipped by 1 base and J by 1 base, with 20 bases between them. The CDR3 DNA reads TGCGCCAGCAGCCAAGTAATAAGAAGGGTAGTTACTTCTGGAAACACCATATATTTT. Translation gives CASSQVIRRVVTSGNTIYF.

J is TRBJ2-2 and V is TRBV19; possibly TRBD1 for D (7 bases). This CDR3 comprises 17 residues. V shed 7 bases and J shed 4 bases, with 22 bases lying between them. Germline V gene data show CDR1 as LNHDA and CDR2 as SQIVND (reference sequence). The CDR3 DNA sequence: TGTGCCAGTACTTTCAGGGGGGCAGATCAATTCACCGGGGAGCTGTTTTTT. Residues: CASTFRGADQFTGELFF.

The CDR3 nucleotides read TGTGCCAGCAGCGTGGACAATGAGCAGTTCTTC. This sequence encodes CASSVDNEQFF. The V call is TRBV9, the J call TRBJ2-1; D is unclear. The CDR3 runs to 11 residues. Germline loops: CDR1 SGDLS, CDR2 YYNGEE. V lost 2 bases to trimming and J lost 5 bases, with 2 bases between them.

The CDR3 DNA reads TGTGCCAGCAGAAGGGGACTAGCGGGGGCCTACGAGCAGTACTTC. Translated, it gives CASRRGLAGAYEQYF. The chain employs TRBV5-4 and TRBJ2-7; 14 bases map to TRBD2. Unmatched junction bases numbered 3, after V lost 5 bases and J lost 2 bases. The CDR3 length is 15 residues. The germline V gene encodes CDR1 SGHNT and CDR2 YYREEE (reference sequence).

The rearrangement links TRBV10-3 to TRBJ2-5, with TRBD1 identical over 7 bases. Germline-derived CDR1 and CDR2 are ENHRY and SYGVKD. Germline trimming cut 10 bases from V and 3 bases from J; bases unmatched to any gene: 11. The CDR3 contains 14 residues. The CDR3 DNA sequence: TGTGCCAGCATGAAGGGGACAGCCAAAGAGACCCAGTACTTC. It codes for CASMKGTAKETQYF.

V usage is TRBV27 and J usage is TRBJ2-7; 16 nucleotides match TRBD2. The junction had 10 bases not matched to a gene; V was cut back by 4 bases and J by 4 bases. Germline assignment: CDR1 MNHEY and CDR2 SMNVEV (reference sequence). CDR3 size: 18 residues. CDR3 nucleotides: TGTGCCAGCAGTTCTTACGGGGGACTAGCGGGAGGGCAATACGAGCAGTACTTC. It is translated as CASSSYGGLAGGQYEQYF.

The chain uses TRBV9 and TRBJ1-1, with D maybe TRBD1 (5 bases). The CDR3 is 13 amino acids. V lost 5 bases and J 5 bases, leaving 13 bases between the germline ends. Germline lookup yields CDR1 SGDLS and CDR2 YYNGEE. The DNA for the CDR3 is TGTGCCAGCAGTTTTCAGGGCGGTACTGAAGCTTTCTTT. Encoded protein: CASSFQGGTEAFF. Drawing the rest from reference TRBV9 and TRBJ1-1, the complete variable domain is DSGVTQTPKHLITATGQRVTLRCSPRSGDLSVYWYQQSLDQGLQFLIQYYNGEERAKGNILERFSAQQFPDLHSELNLSSLELGDSALYFCASSFQGGTEAFFGQGTRLTVV.

This rearrangement joins TRBV5-1 to TRBJ1-1; 8 nucleotides match TRBD1. CDR3 size: 16 residues. Germline trimming cut 0 bases from V and 8 bases from J; bases unmatched to any gene: 12. Germline assignment: CDR1 SGHRS and CDR2 YFSETQ. The CDR3 DNA sequence: TGCGCCAGCAGCTTGGCCGGGACAAGGGGGACAGGAGAAGCTTTCTTT. Translated: CASSLAGTRGTGEAFF.

This clone was seen once. CDR3 loop: CASNPVDQPQHF. Here the CDR3 DNA reads TGTGCCAGCAACCCGGTGGATCAGCCCCAGCATTTT. V is TRBV6-5 and J is TRBJ1-5; unclear D gene. Trimming removed 7 bases at V and 5 bases at J, with 9 bases between. Germline CDR1 and CDR2: MNHEY and SVGAGI. The CDR3 is 12 residues long.

This clone was detected only a few times. The chain employs TRBV4-1 and TRBJ2-3; maybe TRBD2 (6 bases). Germline CDR1 MGHRA, CDR2 YSYEKL. The CDR3 is 16 amino acids. V was clipped by 3 bases and J by 0 bases, with 13 bases between them. The CDR3 sequence: CASSHLSGPSTDTQYF. The CDR3 DNA is TGCGCCAGCAGCCACCTTAGCGGACCAAGCACAGATACGCAGTATTTT.

The rearrangement links TRBV7-2 to TRBJ2-7; D is uncertain. This CDR3 comprises 17 residues. V lost 5 bases to trimming and J lost 0 bases, with 20 bases between them. Germline CDR1 SGHTA, CDR2 FQGNSA. CDR3 amino acids: CASSLPSFFNYSYEQYF. CDR3 DNA sequence: TGTGCCAGCAGCCTACCGTCCTTTTTTAACTACTCCTACGAGCAGTACTTC.

This chain connects TRBV19 to TRBJ2-3; D ambiguous. Germline values: CDR1 LNHDA, CDR2 SQIVND (reference sequence). V lost 1 base to trimming and J lost 6 bases, with 5 bases between them. CDR3 length: 12 amino acids. This CDR3 reads CASSIGTDTQYF. As DNA, the CDR3 is TGTGCCAGTAGTATAGGGACGGATACGCAGTATTTT.

V usage is TRBV4-1 and J usage is TRBJ2-7; a weak D match, TRBD2 (5 bases). This CDR3 has 14 residues. Germline V CDR1 and CDR2: MGHRA, YSYEKL. The V and J ends lost 1 base and 5 bases respectively, with 12 bases between them. CDR3 DNA: TGCGCCAGCAGCCAAGTAGCTAGCAAGAACGAGCAGTACTTC. It translates to CASSQVASKNEQYF.

The V and J genes are TRBV4-3 and TRBJ2-7, with TRBD2 identical over 9 bases. This CDR3 contains 17 residues. Germline V gene data show CDR1 as LGHNA and CDR2 as YSLEER. V shed 2 bases, J shed 0 bases, and the junction held 8 bases outside the gene matches. The CDR3 DNA reads TGCGCCAGCAGCCAATATCATACTAGCGGGCACTCCTACGAGCAGTACTTC. This translates into CASSQYHTSGHSYEQYF.

The chain has TRBV7-9 and TRBJ2-3; 9 nucleotides match TRBD2. V was pared by 6 bases and J by 4 bases, with 8 bases of the junction left unmatched. The germline V gene encodes CDR1 SEHNR and CDR2 FQNEAQ (reference sequence). The length of the CDR3 is 15 residues. Here the CDR3 DNA reads TGTGCCAGCAGACGGACTAGCGATATCCCAGATACGCAGTATTTT. It is translated as CASRRTSDIPDTQYF.

The chain links TRBV7-9 to TRBJ1-6; a possible D gene is TRBD1 (6 bases). Germline V gene lookup returns CDR1 SEHNR and CDR2 FQNEAQ (reference sequence). V dropped 2 bases and J dropped 9 bases, with 23 bases sitting between them. CDR3 length equals 18 residues. The CDR3 sequence is CASSLSPIVGGGLSPLHF. The DNA of the CDR3 is TGTGCCAGCAGCTTATCGCCAATAGTGGGGGGCGGTCTTTCACCCCTCCACTTT.